Shown below are 32 T cell receptor beta chains from a single sample sequenced in a study of blood T cell repertoires in COVID-19. Profiled with immunoSEQ multiplex PCR; TCRdb holds only in-frame clones, not every one. Of a few hundred thousand clones in the sample, 80% were seen once. Sequenced material: peripheral blood. These receptors were obtained from a woman aged 70-85 years with acute or convalescent COVID-19.

This chain uses TRBV18 with TRBJ2-7; perhaps TRBD2 as D (6 bases). This CDR3 spans 18 amino acids. From germline, CDR1 is KGHSH and CDR2 LQKENI. Trimming took 5 bases from V and 2 from J, leaving 25 bases between them. The CDR3, as DNA: TGTGCCAGCTCAGAGACAGAATCGGCGGCGGGGTCCACCTACGAGCAGTACTTC. This sequence encodes CASSETESAAGSTYEQYF.

V gene TRBV5-1 combines with J gene TRBJ2-1; D gene ambiguous. The germline V gene has CDR1 SGHRS and CDR2 YFSETQ. V dropped 0 bases and J dropped 8 bases, with 12 bases sitting between them. The CDR3 sequence is 14 residues long. The CDR3 bases are TGCGCCAGCAGCTTGGGGCCAAGTCTCGATGAGCAGTTCTTC. Protein product: CASSLGPSLDEQFF. Together with reference TRBV5-1 and TRBJ2-1, the CDR3 gives the full variable domain: KAGVTQTPRYLIKTRGQQVTLSCSPISGHRSVSWYQQTPGQGLQFLFEYFSETQRNKGNFPGRFSGRQFSNSRSEMNVSTLELGDSALYLCASSLGPSLDEQFFGPGTRLTVL.

This chain links TRBV4-1 with TRBJ2-3; 7 bases align to TRBD2. J was trimmed by 9 bases and V by 9 bases; bases with no gene match: 9. The CDR3 has 12 amino acids. From germline, CDR1 is MGHRA and CDR2 YSYEKL. The CDR3 DNA is TGCGCCAGACCGGGGGGAAGGTACACGCAGTATTTT. It encodes CARPGGRYTQYF.

The chain couples TRBV7-2 to TRBJ2-1, with TRBD2 matching over 10 bases. From germline, CDR1 is SGHTA and CDR2 FQGNSA. With V trimmed by 0 bases and J by 7 bases, 6 bases remained unmatched. This CDR3 is 16 amino acids long. The CDR3 coding sequence is TGTGCCAGCAGCTTAGCGCCAGCGGGGGGGCAAAATGAGCAGTTCTTC. Its translation is CASSLAPAGGQNEQFF.

In its sample, this clone was seen many times. In DNA, the CDR3 is TGCAGCGTTTTGACAGGGGGCAATGAGCAGTTCTTC. Translated: CSVLTGGNEQFF. V is TRBV29-1 and J is TRBJ2-1, with 9 bases lining up with TRBD1. Losses at the gene ends were 5 bases for V and 6 bases for J; bases not matched to a gene: 2. Per the germline V gene, CDR1 is SQVTM and CDR2 is ANQGSEA. The CDR3 extends over 12 amino acids.

The chain recombines TRBV5-1 with TRBJ2-7, with a tentative D call TRBD1 (5 bases). The CDR3 is 14 amino acids. Germline CDR1 reads SGHRS; CDR2 reads YFSETQ. The V and J ends lost 0 bases and 4 bases respectively, with 11 bases between them. The CDR3 loop is CASSLETGEYEQYF. The CDR3 bases are TGCGCCAGCAGCTTGGAAACAGGCGAGTACGAGCAGTACTTC.

This clone came up a few times. Other DNA sequences from this sample encode an identical CDR3 as well. The rearrangement uses TRBV10-2 and TRBJ2-5; D ambiguous. V was trimmed by 2 bases and J by 3 bases, leaving 4 bases between them. This CDR3 contains 12 residues. CDR1 WSHSY and CDR2 SAAADI come from the germline V gene. This CDR3 reads CASSEQKETQYF. The DNA of the CDR3 is TGCGCCAGCAGTGAGCAGAAAGAGACCCAGTACTTC.

The chain has TRBV7-6 and TRBJ2-7; the match to TRBD1 covers 7 bases. Unmatched junction bases numbered 14, after V lost 3 bases and J lost 6 bases. The length of the CDR3 is 16 residues. Germline assignment: CDR1 SGHVS and CDR2 FNYEAQ. The CDR3 loop is CASSLTSNRGPAEQYF. DNA for the CDR3: TGTGCCAGCAGCTTGACGTCGAACAGGGGTCCAGCCGAGCAGTACTTC.

The chain recombines TRBV23-1 with TRBJ2-7; 8 bases fit TRBD1. TRBV23-1 is assigned to the ORF class and has an uncertain function. CDR3 length equals 16 residues. The V segment lost 6 bases and the J segment 7 bases; nucleotides outside the gene matches: 17. In DNA form, the CDR3 reads TGCGCCAGCAGCCCTAGGCGGACAGGGACCCCATGGGAGCAGTACTTC. Residues: CASSPRRTGTPWEQYF.

The J gene is TRBJ2-7, the V gene TRBV7-2; TRBD2 agrees at 9 bases. Unmatched junction bases numbered 12, after V lost 5 bases and J lost 7 bases. In germline, CDR1 is SGHTA, CDR2 FQGNSA. CDR3 length: 15 amino acids. The CDR3 spells CASSPRSGGLQEQYF. CDR3 coding DNA: TGTGCCAGCAGCCCCCGTAGCGGGGGCCTCCAGGAGCAGTACTTC.

This chain uses TRBV10-3 with TRBJ1-1, with 8 nucleotides matching TRBD1. This CDR3 has 13 residues. Germline V gives CDR1 ENHRY, CDR2 SYGVKD. V shed 6 bases, J shed 6 bases, and the junction held 6 bases outside the gene matches. The CDR3 here is CAIRTDRAPEAFF. The CDR3 bases are TGTGCCATCAGGACGGACAGGGCGCCTGAAGCTTTCTTT.

The rearrangement joins TRBV6-6 to TRBJ2-7; 7 bases map to TRBD1. With 7 bases clipped from V and 3 bases from J, the junction kept 6 bases outside the gene matches. CDR3 length equals 13 residues. Germline V lookup: CDR1 MNHNY, CDR2 SVGAGI (reference sequence). In DNA, the CDR3 is TGTGCCAGCAAATCCCGGGACAGCTACGAGCAGTACTTC. Translation: CASKSRDSYEQYF.

This chain joins TRBV29-1 and TRBJ2-1, with TRBD1 matching 8 bases. Per germline, CDR1 SQVTM and CDR2 ANQGSEA. This CDR3 contains 15 residues. V shed 5 bases, J shed 8 bases, and the junction held 14 bases outside the gene matches. CDR3 bases: TGCAGCGTTAGAACAGGACAGGGAGTTTGGTATGAGCAGTTCTTC. This encodes CSVRTGQGVWYEQFF.

The chain recombines TRBV30 with TRBJ2-3; a weak D match, TRBD2 (6 bases). V was trimmed by 0 bases and J by 4 bases, leaving 14 bases between them. This CDR3 comprises 15 residues. Germline CDR1 GTSNPN, CDR2 SVGIG (reference sequence). CDR3 protein: CAWSVGTAGADTQYF. CDR3 DNA: TGTGCCTGGAGTGTGGGGACTGCCGGCGCAGATACGCAGTATTTT.

The rearrangement links TRBV5-4 to TRBJ2-1; 7 bases are a match to TRBD1. V lost 0 bases to trimming and J lost 7 bases; unmatched junction nucleotides: 10. The CDR3 is 16 amino acids. CDR1 is SGHNT, CDR2 YYREEE, per germline (reference sequence). CDR3: CASSLGNRGGWNEQFF. In DNA, the CDR3 is TGTGCCAGCAGCTTGGGAAACAGGGGTGGGTGGAATGAGCAGTTCTTC.

This rearrangement joins TRBV10-3 to TRBJ2-7; D might be TRBD1 (5 bases). V shed 0 bases and J shed 3 bases, with 15 bases lying between them. Germline V gene lookup returns CDR1 ENHRY and CDR2 SYGVKD. The CDR3 extends over 16 amino acids. This CDR3 reads CAISESLSAGHYEQYV. As DNA, the CDR3 is TGTGCCATCAGTGAGTCTCTTTCTGCAGGACACTACGAGCAGTACGTC.

This clone was counted a few times. Other DNA sequences from this sample encode an identical CDR3 as well. The V gene is TRBV5-5, the J gene TRBJ1-3, with 7 bases lining up with TRBD1. V was pared by 4 bases and J by 3 bases, with 4 bases of the junction left unmatched. This CDR3 spans 14 amino acids. In germline, CDR1 is SGHKS, CDR2 YYEKEE (reference sequence). CDR3 coding DNA: TGTGCCAGCAGCCTGAGGGACAGTGGAAACACCATATATTTT. Its translation is CASSLRDSGNTIYF.

The V gene is TRBV30, the J gene TRBJ1-4; a possible D gene is TRBD1 (6 bases). The CDR3 runs 15 residues. CDR1 is GTSNPN, CDR2 SVGIG, per germline (reference sequence). Trimming shortened V by 8 bases and J by 0 bases, and 16 bases separated the two germline ends. CDR3: CALQGKFSTNEKLFF. DNA for the CDR3: TGTGCCCTACAGGGTAAATTCTCAACTAATGAAAAACTGTTTTTT.

In nucleotides, the CDR3 is TGTGCCAGCAGCGTAGGGAGTAGCGGGGGCCGGGAGACCCAGTACTTC. Its translation is CASSVGSSGGRETQYF. J is TRBJ2-5 and V is TRBV9; 9 bases map to TRBD2. This CDR3 comprises 16 residues. Germline V CDR1 and CDR2: SGDLS, YYNGEE. Losses at the gene ends were 0 bases for V and 5 bases for J; bases not matched to a gene: 8.

CDR3 DNA: TGTGCCAGCAGTGTAGGGGGCAGTGTAGGAGAGACCCAGTACTTC. It encodes CASSVGGSVGETQYF. The rearrangement uses TRBV2 and TRBJ2-5; 7 bases are shared with TRBD1. V lost 4 bases, J lost 4 bases, and 9 bases stayed unmatched. This CDR3 has 15 amino acids. Germline V CDR1 and CDR2: SNHLY, FYNNEI.

This clone has a handful of counts. The same CDR3 also results from other DNA sequences found in this sample. V usage is TRBV11-2 and J usage is TRBJ1-2, with TRBD1 as a possible D gene (6 bases). CDR1 is SGHAT, CDR2 FQNNGV, per germline. V dropped 1 base and J dropped 4 bases, with 10 bases sitting between them. CDR3 size: 14 residues. The CDR3: CASSLVRGPYGYTF. CDR3 sequence (DNA): TGTGCCAGCAGCTTAGTCAGGGGTCCCTATGGCTACACCTTC.

This clone was seen a handful of times. The chain has TRBV3-1 (or the pseudogene TRBV3-2) and TRBJ2-4; no reliable D call. Trimming took 4 bases from V and 5 from J, leaving 9 bases between them. The CDR3 is 13 residues long. Germline V gives CDR1 LGHDT, CDR2 YNNKEL (reference sequence). The CDR3 region has the DNA TGTGCCAGCAGCCTCGCCTCGGAAAACATTCAGTACTTC. This encodes CASSLASENIQYF.

The chain employs TRBV10-3 and TRBJ2-3; perhaps TRBD2 as D (5 bases). This CDR3 is 16 amino acids long. V was cut by 8 bases and J by 2 bases, with 20 bases left in between. Per the germline V gene, CDR1 is ENHRY and CDR2 is SYGVKD. The DNA for the CDR3 is TGTGCCATCTCTGGTGGGAGTCAGCGGCCCACAGATACGCAGTATTTT. Translation: CAISGGSQRPTDTQYF.

A word on this clone: The sample contains more than one DNA sequence encoding this CDR3. The chain links TRBV2 to TRBJ1-4; possible D gene TRBD1, 6 bases. Germline values: CDR1 SNHLY, CDR2 FYNNEI. CDR3 length equals 14 residues. V lost 6 bases to trimming and J lost 4 bases, with 12 bases between them. CDR3 DNA sequence: TGTGCCAGCAGCGAGACAGGATTTAATGAAAAACTGTTTTTT. The encoded protein is CASSETGFNEKLFF.

V is TRBV27 and J is TRBJ2-7; TRBD1 aligns across 10 bases. The V gene's germline CDR1 is MNHEY and CDR2 SMNVEV (reference sequence). There are 15 residues in the CDR3. Trimming removed 2 bases from V and 2 bases from J; junction bases left unmatched: 3. For the CDR3, the DNA is TGTGCCAGCAGTTTAGGCGACAGGGGGCCCTACGAGCAGTACTTC. Protein product: CASSLGDRGPYEQYF.

V and J are TRBV6-5 and TRBJ2-7; TRBD1 matches 10 bases. Losses at the gene ends were 6 bases for V and 2 bases for J; bases not matched to a gene: 7. Per the germline V gene, CDR1 is MNHEY and CDR2 is SVGAGI. This CDR3 has 15 amino acids. This CDR3 reads CASRSRDRGPYEQYV. The DNA for the CDR3 is TGTGCCAGCAGATCCCGGGACAGGGGACCCTACGAGCAGTACGTC.

As for this clone: Other nucleotide sequences in the sample specify the same CDR3. This chain uses TRBV18 with TRBJ2-5; 7 nucleotides line up with TRBD2. The germline gives CDR1 KGHSH, CDR2 LQKENI. The CDR3 covers 14 residues. J gave up 2 bases and V 0 bases, and 0 bases lay outside the gene matches. The CDR3 loop reads CASSPPGLQETQYF. The CDR3 nucleotides read TGTGCCAGCTCACCACCGGGACTACAAGAGACCCAGTACTTC.

This clone occurred once. The chain recombines TRBV5-1 with TRBJ1-2; 8 positions agree with TRBD1. There are 14 residues in the CDR3. Germline CDR1 reads SGHRS; CDR2 reads YFSETQ. The junction had 7 bases not matched to a gene; V was cut back by 4 bases and J by 5 bases. The DNA of the CDR3 is TGCGCCAGCAGCGCAGGACAGGGAGCATATGGCTACACCTTC. Protein: CASSAGQGAYGYTF.

The chain couples TRBV19 to TRBJ1-1; no clear D. V lost 3 bases and J lost 11, with 13 bases in between. This CDR3 contains 12 residues. Germline CDR1 reads LNHDA; CDR2 reads SQIVND (reference sequence). The CDR3 coding sequence is TGTGCCAGTAGTATGTCGGACCGGGAGGCTTTCTTT. Protein product: CASSMSDREAFF.

This clone was found a few times. V and J are TRBV10-3 and TRBJ2-7; D not certain. CDR3 size: 15 residues. Germline assignment: CDR1 ENHRY and CDR2 SYGVKD. With 6 bases removed from V and 3 bases from J, the gap between germline ends came to 18 bases. The CDR3 is CAISGDDLSNYEQYF. The CDR3 nucleotides read TGTGCCATCAGCGGTGATGACTTATCGAACTACGAGCAGTACTTC.

The chain uses TRBV12-5 and TRBJ2-2, with a possible D match to TRBD1 (5 bases). V lost 1 base to trimming and J lost 0 bases, with 9 bases between them. The CDR3 is 16 residues long. CDR1 is LGHNT and CDR2 is FRNRAP in the germline V gene. In DNA, the CDR3 is TGTGCTAGTGGTTTGGCCGACAGCTCGAACACCGGGGAGCTGTTTTTT. Its protein product is CASGLADSSNTGELFF.

The chain joins TRBV5-8 to TRBJ2-7; 11 nucleotides align to TRBD2. The V gene end was trimmed by 4 bases and the J gene end by 8 bases; junction bases not matched to a gene: 14. This CDR3 has 16 amino acids. Germline-derived CDR1 and CDR2 are SGHTS and YDEGEE. CDR3 protein: CASSPRLAGTASQQYF. CDR3 nucleotide sequence: TGTGCCAGCAGCCCAAGACTAGCGGGGACCGCCTCCCAGCAGTACTTC.